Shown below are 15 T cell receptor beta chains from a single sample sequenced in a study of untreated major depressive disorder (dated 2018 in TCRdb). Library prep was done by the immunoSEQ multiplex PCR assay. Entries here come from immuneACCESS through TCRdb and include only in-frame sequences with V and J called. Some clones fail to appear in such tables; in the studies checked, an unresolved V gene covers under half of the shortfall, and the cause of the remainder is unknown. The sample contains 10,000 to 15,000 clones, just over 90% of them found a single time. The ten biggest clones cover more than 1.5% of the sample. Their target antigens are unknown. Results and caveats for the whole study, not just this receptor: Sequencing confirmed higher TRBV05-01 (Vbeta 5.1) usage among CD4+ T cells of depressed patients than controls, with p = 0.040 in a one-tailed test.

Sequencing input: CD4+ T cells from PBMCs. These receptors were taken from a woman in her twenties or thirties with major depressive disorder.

CDR3 DNA sequence: TGTGCCAGCAGTTTGGCGGACTCCTACGAGCAGTACTTC. Amino acid sequence: CASSLADSYEQYF. This chain connects TRBV6-1 to TRBJ2-7; D call uncertain. The ends were cut back, 5 bases at V and 0 bases at J, with 8 bases in the middle. The CDR3 runs to 13 residues. The germline V gene has CDR1 MNHNS and CDR2 SASEGT.

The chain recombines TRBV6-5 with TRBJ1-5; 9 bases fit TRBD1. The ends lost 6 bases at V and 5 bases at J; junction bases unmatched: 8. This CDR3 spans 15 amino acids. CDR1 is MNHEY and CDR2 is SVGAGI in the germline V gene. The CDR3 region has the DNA TGTGCCAGCAGCTTTCCCGGGACAGGGTATCAGCCCCAGCATTTT. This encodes CASSFPGTGYQPQHF.

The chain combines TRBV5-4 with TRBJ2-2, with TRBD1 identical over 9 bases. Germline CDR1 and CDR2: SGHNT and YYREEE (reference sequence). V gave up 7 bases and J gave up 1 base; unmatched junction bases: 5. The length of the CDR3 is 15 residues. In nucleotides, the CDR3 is TGTGCCAGCCGGCCGGGACAGGGGAACACCGGGGAGCTGTTTTTT. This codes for CASRPGQGNTGELFF. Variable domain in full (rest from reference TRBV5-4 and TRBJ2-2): ETGVTQSPTHLIKTRGQQVTLRCSSQSGHNTVSWYQQALGQGPQFIFQYYREEENGRGNFPPRFSGLQFPNYSSELNVNALELDDSALYLCASRPGQGNTGELFFGEGSRLTVL.

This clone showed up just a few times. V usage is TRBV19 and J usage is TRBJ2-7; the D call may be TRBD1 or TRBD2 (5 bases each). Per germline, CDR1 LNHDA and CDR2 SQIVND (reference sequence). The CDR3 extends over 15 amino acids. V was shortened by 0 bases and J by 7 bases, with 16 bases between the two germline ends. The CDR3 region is CASSIDPRGQGEQYF. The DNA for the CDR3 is TGTGCCAGTAGTATAGACCCGAGGGGCCAGGGAGAGCAGTACTTC. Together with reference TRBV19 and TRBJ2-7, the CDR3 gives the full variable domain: DGGITQSPKYLFRKEGQNVTLSCEQNLNHDAMYWYRQDPGQGLRLIYYSQIVNDFQKGDIAEGYSVSREKKESFPLTVTSAQKNPTAFYLCASSIDPRGQGEQYFGPGTRLTVT.

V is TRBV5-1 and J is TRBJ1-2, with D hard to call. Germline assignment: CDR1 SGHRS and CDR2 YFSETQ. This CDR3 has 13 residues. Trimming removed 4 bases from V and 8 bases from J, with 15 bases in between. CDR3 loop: CASSNPGPGGYTF. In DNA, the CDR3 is TGCGCCAGCAGCAATCCCGGGCCCGGAGGCTACACCTTC.

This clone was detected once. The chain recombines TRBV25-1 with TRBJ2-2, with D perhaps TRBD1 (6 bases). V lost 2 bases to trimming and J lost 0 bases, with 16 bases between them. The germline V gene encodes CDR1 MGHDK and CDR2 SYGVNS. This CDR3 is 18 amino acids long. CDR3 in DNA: TGTGCCAGCAGTGAACTTCGGACAGCTTACTCGAACACCGGGGAGCTGTTTTTT. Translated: CASSELRTAYSNTGELFF.

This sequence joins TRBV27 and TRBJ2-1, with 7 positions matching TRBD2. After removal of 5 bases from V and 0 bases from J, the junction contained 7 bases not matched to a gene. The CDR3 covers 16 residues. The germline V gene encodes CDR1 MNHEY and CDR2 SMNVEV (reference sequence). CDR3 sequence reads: CASSRGLADSYNEQFF. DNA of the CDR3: TGTGCCAGCAGTCGAGGGCTAGCGGACTCCTACAATGAGCAGTTCTTC.

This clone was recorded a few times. The CDR3 is CASSLSLNQPQHF. The CDR3, as DNA: TGTGCCAGCAGCTTGAGCCTTAATCAGCCCCAGCATTTT. The chain has TRBV11-3 and TRBJ1-5; no clear D. The germline V gene has CDR1 SGHNT and CDR2 YENEEA. V lost 3 bases, J lost 4 bases, and 7 bases lay in between. The CDR3 loop spans 13 amino acids.

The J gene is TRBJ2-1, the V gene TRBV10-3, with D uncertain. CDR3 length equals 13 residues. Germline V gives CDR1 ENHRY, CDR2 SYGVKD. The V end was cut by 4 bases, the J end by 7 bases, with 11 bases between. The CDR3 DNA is TGTGCCATCAGTGGGTCCAGTACAAATGAGCAGTTCTTC. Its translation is CAISGSSTNEQFF.

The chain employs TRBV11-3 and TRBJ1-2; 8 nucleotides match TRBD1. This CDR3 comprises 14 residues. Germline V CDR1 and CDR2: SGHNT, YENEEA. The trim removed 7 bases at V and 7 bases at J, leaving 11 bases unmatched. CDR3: CASTLSTGGTGYTF. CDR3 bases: TGTGCCAGCACCCTTAGTACAGGGGGTACTGGCTACACCTTC.

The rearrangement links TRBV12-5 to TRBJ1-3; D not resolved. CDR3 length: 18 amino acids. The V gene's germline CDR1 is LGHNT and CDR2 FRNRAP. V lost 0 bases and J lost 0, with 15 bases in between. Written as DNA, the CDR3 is TGTGCTAGTGGTTTGGTAATTTCGGGCAGTTACTCTGGAAACACCATATATTTT. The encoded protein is CASGLVISGSYSGNTIYF. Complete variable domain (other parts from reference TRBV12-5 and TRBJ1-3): DARVTQTPRHKVTEMGQEVTMRCQPILGHNTVFWYRQTMMQGLELLAYFRNRAPLDDSGMPKDRFSAEMPDATLATLKIQPSEPRDSAVYFCASGLVISGSYSGNTIYFGEGSWLTVV.

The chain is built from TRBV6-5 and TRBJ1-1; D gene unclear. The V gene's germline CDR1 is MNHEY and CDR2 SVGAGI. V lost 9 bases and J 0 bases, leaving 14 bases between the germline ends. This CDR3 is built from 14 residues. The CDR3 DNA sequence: TGTGCCAGTAGGCGAGGACGCCTGAACACTGAAGCTTTCTTT. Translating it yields CASRRGRLNTEAFF.

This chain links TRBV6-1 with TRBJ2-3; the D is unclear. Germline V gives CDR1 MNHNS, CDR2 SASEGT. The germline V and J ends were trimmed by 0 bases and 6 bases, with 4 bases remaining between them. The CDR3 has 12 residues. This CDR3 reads CASSEAGDTQYF. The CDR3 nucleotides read TGTGCCAGCAGTGAAGCGGGGGATACGCAGTATTTT.

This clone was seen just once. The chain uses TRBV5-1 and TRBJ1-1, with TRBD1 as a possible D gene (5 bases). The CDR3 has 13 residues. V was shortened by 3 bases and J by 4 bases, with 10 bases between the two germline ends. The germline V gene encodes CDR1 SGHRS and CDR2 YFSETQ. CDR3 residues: CASSWDVSTEAFF. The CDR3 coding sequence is TGCGCCAGCAGCTGGGACGTGTCCACTGAAGCTTTCTTT.

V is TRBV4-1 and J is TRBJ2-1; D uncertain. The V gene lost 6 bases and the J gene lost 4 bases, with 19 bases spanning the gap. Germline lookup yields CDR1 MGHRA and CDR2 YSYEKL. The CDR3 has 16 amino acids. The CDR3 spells CASSAGPADLYNEQFF. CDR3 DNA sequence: TGCGCCAGCAGTGCCGGGCCTGCGGACCTTTACAATGAGCAGTTCTTC.